The 15 T cell receptor beta chains in this list originate from one sample, sequenced in a study of blood T cell repertoires in COVID-19. Using immunoSEQ multiplex PCR, the repertoire was profiled, and TCRdb retains in-frame clones only, with some absent. Among 100,000 or so clones listed, 85% were seen once. The sample comprised peripheral blood. The receptors originated from a woman in her 70s with active or convalescent COVID-19.

With regard to this clone: Other DNA sequences in the sample encode the same CDR3. The chain carries TRBV7-9 and TRBJ2-1, with TRBD2 identical over 8 bases. Germline V CDR1 and CDR2: SEHNR, FQNEAQ (reference sequence). V was clipped by 0 bases and J by 2 bases; unmatched bases: 3. The CDR3 has 16 amino acids. This CDR3 reads CASSLALAGTYNEQFF. As DNA, the CDR3 is TGTGCCAGCAGCTTAGCGTTAGCGGGAACCTACAATGAGCAGTTCTTC.

This chain connects TRBV11-2 to TRBJ1-1; weak D call: TRBD1 (5 bases). The germline V and J ends were trimmed by 1 base and 1 base, with 10 bases remaining between them. Germline assignment: CDR1 SGHAT and CDR2 FQNNGV. The CDR3 covers 15 residues. In DNA, the CDR3 is TGTGCCAGCAGCTTAGTGTACGGGGGGAACACTGAAGCTTTCTTT. Translated, it gives CASSLVYGGNTEAFF.

The chain carries TRBV30 and TRBJ1-2; no clear D. The ends were cut back, 1 base at V and 4 bases at J, with 13 bases in the middle. Germline V lookup: CDR1 GTSNPN, CDR2 SVGIG (reference sequence). CDR3 size: 14 residues. CDR3 coding DNA: TGTGCCTGGAGTGCGTCGCCAGGACTCTATGGCTACACCTTC. Its translation is CAWSASPGLYGYTF. The variable domain in full, with the rest retrieved from reference TRBV30 and TRBJ1-2, is SQTIHQWPATLVQPVGSPLSLECTVEGTSNPNLYWYRQAAGRGLQLLFYSVGIGQISSEVPQNLSASRPQDRQFILSSKKLLLSDSGFYLCAWSASPGLYGYTFGSGTRLTVV.

The rearrangement uses TRBV5-4 and TRBJ1-1, with TRBD1 matching 7 bases. Germline CDR1 reads SGHNT; CDR2 reads YYREEE (reference sequence). Germline trimming cut 4 bases from V and 1 base from J; bases unmatched to any gene: 4. The CDR3 loop spans 14 amino acids. The DNA of the CDR3 is TGTGCCAGCAGCCCGGGACAGAGGAACACTGAAGCTTTCTTT. Translating it yields CASSPGQRNTEAFF.

The chain has TRBV5-6 and TRBJ2-3, with 8 positions matching TRBD2. Germline CDR1 reads SGHDT; CDR2 reads YYEEEE. Losses at the gene ends were 5 bases for V and 7 bases for J; bases not matched to a gene: 9. The CDR3 has 14 residues. The CDR3 loop is CASRSGTRQYTQYF. CDR3 DNA sequence: TGTGCCAGCAGGTCCGGGACTAGGCAATATACGCAGTATTTT.

The chain recombines TRBV15 with TRBJ2-2; TRBD2 agrees at 7 bases. Germline V CDR1 and CDR2: LNHNV, YYDKDF (reference sequence). The CDR3 extends over 16 amino acids. Unmatched junction bases numbered 4, after V lost 0 bases and J lost 3 bases. The DNA for the CDR3 is TGTGCCACCAGCAGAGAGCCTAGCGGATACACCGGGGAGCTGTTTTTT. It translates to CATSREPSGYTGELFF.

DNA of the CDR3: TGTGCCAGTAGTGTTTACGGGTCCACTGAAGCTTTCTTT. The encoded protein is CASSVYGSTEAFF. The chain is built from TRBV19 and TRBJ1-1, with D hard to call. Trimming removed 5 bases from V and 4 bases from J, with 11 bases in between. The germline CDR1 and CDR2 sequences are LNHDA and SQIVND (reference sequence). The CDR3 extends over 13 amino acids.

This clone appeared once. The chain carries TRBV30 and TRBJ1-6; D is possibly TRBD1 (5 bases). The germline V gene encodes CDR1 GTSNPN and CDR2 SVGIG (reference sequence). CDR3 length: 16 residues. V gave up 2 bases and J gave up 7 bases, with 18 bases separating them. CDR3 bases: TGTGCCTGGAGTCATAAGGTGGGCAGGGTAAATTCACCCCTCCACTTT. Translating it yields CAWSHKVGRVNSPLHF.

The gene calls are TRBV9 and TRBJ2-1, with D possibly being TRBD2 (6 bases). Germline loops: CDR1 SGDLS, CDR2 YYNGEE. The CDR3 consists of 16 residues. Trimming stripped 0 bases from V and 4 bases from J, with 14 bases between. CDR3 DNA: TGTGCCAGCAGCGTAGGTACCGGGGACTGGTACAATGAGCAGTTCTTC. Its translation is CASSVGTGDWYNEQFF.

The chain carries TRBV27 and TRBJ1-2; 7 bases agree with TRBD1. CDR1 is MNHEY and CDR2 is SMNVEV in the germline V gene (reference sequence). The CDR3 has 16 amino acids. J was trimmed by 6 bases and V by 4 bases; bases with no gene match: 14. As DNA, the CDR3 is TGTGCCAGCAGTTCGCGAACCGGGACAGACATACATGGCTACACCTTC. It encodes CASSSRTGTDIHGYTF.

V is TRBV6-5 and J is TRBJ2-3; 7 positions match TRBD1. The CDR3 contains 14 residues. V gave up 6 bases and J gave up 2 bases; unmatched junction bases: 5. The germline CDR1 and CDR2 sequences are MNHEY and SVGAGI. The CDR3 loop reads CASRMTGLTDTQYF. Written as DNA, the CDR3 is TGTGCCAGCAGGATGACAGGGCTCACAGATACGCAGTATTTT.

This chain uses TRBV2 with TRBJ1-6, with TRBD1 matching 8 bases. The junction had 9 bases not matched to a gene; V was cut back by 7 bases and J by 7 bases. The CDR3 extends over 15 amino acids. Looked up from germline, CDR1 is SNHLY and CDR2 is FYNNEI. The CDR3 DNA is TGTGCCAGCACGGATCAGGGGGCTGGGAATTCACCCCTCCACTTT. This codes for CASTDQGAGNSPLHF.

This sequence joins TRBV28 and TRBJ2-1; 12 nucleotides agree with TRBD2. Per germline, CDR1 MDHEN and CDR2 SYDVKM. V shed 7 bases, J shed 7 bases, and the junction held 8 bases outside the gene matches. The CDR3 has 15 amino acids. DNA of the CDR3: TGTGCCAGCATACCTAGCGGGAGGGCTTTGAATGAGCAGTTCTTC. Protein sequence: CASIPSGRALNEQFF.

The V gene is TRBV5-6, the J gene TRBJ1-1, with D perhaps matching TRBD1 (5 bases). Trimming cost V 2 bases and J 3 bases, with 14 bases left between them. Germline CDR1 reads SGHDT; CDR2 reads YYEEEE. The CDR3 is 15 residues long. Here the CDR3 reads CASSLIQGLDTEAFF. The CDR3 nucleotides read TGTGCCAGCAGCTTAATTCAGGGACTTGACACTGAAGCTTTCTTT.

CDR3 loop: CASSGRDNEQFF. The CDR3 nucleotides read TGTGCCAGCAGCGGGAGGGACAATGAGCAGTTCTTC. The chain employs TRBV6-2 or TRBV6-3 and TRBJ2-1; 8 nucleotides line up with TRBD2. V shed 6 bases and J 5 bases; nucleotides not matched to a gene: 0. This CDR3 region has 12 residues. CDR1 is MNHEY, CDR2 SVGEGT, per germline.